This is a list of T cell receptor beta chains from one sample in a study of control samples from healthy donors and cancer patients. The data were produced by immunoSEQ multiplex PCR, yet TCRdb's version contains in-frame clones alone and is incomplete. The data show approximately 150,000 clones, under 90% seen once. Sequenced material: PBMCs. The receptors derive from a middle-aged man with head and neck cancer. The conserved cysteine and the conserved F or W are not part of the CDR3 here. Fields, in order: D gene, J gene, CDR3 length, V gene, CDR3 protein. D genes are given only for firm matches.

D: TRBD1
J: TRBJ2-1
length: 13
V: TRBV5-5
CDR3: ASSLAGTDYNEQF

D: TRBD2
J: TRBJ2-3
length: 18
V: TRBV7-2
CDR3: ASSLAVRRIIAGGPDTQY

D: -
J: TRBJ1-6
length: 11
V: TRBV2
CDR3: ASRGEGDSPLH

D: -
J: TRBJ2-4
length: 13
V: TRBV28
CDR3: ASSSGAVTKNIQY

D: -
J: TRBJ1-4
length: 12
V: TRBV5-4
CDR3: ASSLLHTDEKLF

D: TRBD2
J: TRBJ2-1
length: 14
V: TRBV7-3
CDR3: ASSFSGGTSYNEQF

D: TRBD2
J: TRBJ2-3
length: 14
V: TRBV7-2
CDR3: ASSSSGTSYTDTQY

D: -
J: TRBJ2-5
length: 9
V: TRBV18
CDR3: ASSRTETQY

D: -
J: TRBJ2-6
length: 13
V: TRBV24-1
CDR3: ATSDYIAGANVLT

D: -
J: TRBJ2-7
length: 14
V: TRBV4-1
CDR3: ASSLWAGQSGDEQY

D: TRBD2
J: TRBJ2-7
length: 15
V: TRBV9
CDR3: ASSPGGLGIMLSEQY

D: TRBD1
J: TRBJ1-1
length: 13
V: TRBV2
CDR3: ASSLKGAGGTEAF

D: -
J: TRBJ2-1
length: 12
V: TRBV5-1
CDR3: ASSTDRSYNEQF

D: TRBD1
J: TRBJ1-3
length: 12
V: TRBV29-1
CDR3: SAVTGVSGNTIY

D: TRBD2
J: TRBJ2-1
length: 15
V: TRBV11-2
CDR3: ASSSQPGLAKDNEQF

D: -
J: TRBJ1-1
length: 11
V: TRBV2
CDR3: ASSLDLNTEAF

D: -
J: TRBJ1-1
length: 12
V: TRBV18
CDR3: ASSPGHGDTEAF

D: -
J: TRBJ2-7
length: 13
V: TRBV11-2
CDR3: ASSSPPNFTYEQY

D: -
J: TRBJ2-1
length: 10
V: TRBV6-6
CDR3: ASSPSENEQF

D: -
J: TRBJ2-5
length: 13
V: TRBV27
CDR3: ASSLSGQGKETQY

D: -
J: TRBJ2-7
length: 11
V: TRBV6-5
CDR3: ASRTPVVGEQY

D: -
J: TRBJ1-1
length: 13
V: TRBV18
CDR3: ASSPGLGQNTEAF

D: -
J: TRBJ1-2
length: 10
V: TRBV7-9
CDR3: ASSLDYYGYT

D: -
J: TRBJ1-5
length: 13
V: TRBV5-5
CDR3: ASSLGGISNQPQH

D: -
J: TRBJ1-5
length: 12
V: TRBV20-1
CDR3: SASQVRGGQPQH

D: -
J: TRBJ1-6
length: 13
V: TRBV18
CDR3: ASSRPDPANSPLH

D: -
J: TRBJ2-7
length: 12
V: TRBV21-1
CDR3: ASSKWAGSYEQY

D: -
J: TRBJ2-6
length: 13
V: TRBV2
CDR3: ASSEAATGANVLT

D: -
J: TRBJ2-7
length: 12
V: TRBV27
CDR3: ASSRRQTNYEQY

D: TRBD1
J: TRBJ1-6
length: 17
V: TRBV30
CDR3: AWTGKGFGQGAHRSPLH

D: -
J: TRBJ2-1
length: 16
V: TRBV7-3
CDR3: ASSSRGRTSSSYNEQF

D: TRBD1
J: TRBJ2-7
length: 18
V: TRBV2
CDR3: ASSLLPSDRGPHASYEQY